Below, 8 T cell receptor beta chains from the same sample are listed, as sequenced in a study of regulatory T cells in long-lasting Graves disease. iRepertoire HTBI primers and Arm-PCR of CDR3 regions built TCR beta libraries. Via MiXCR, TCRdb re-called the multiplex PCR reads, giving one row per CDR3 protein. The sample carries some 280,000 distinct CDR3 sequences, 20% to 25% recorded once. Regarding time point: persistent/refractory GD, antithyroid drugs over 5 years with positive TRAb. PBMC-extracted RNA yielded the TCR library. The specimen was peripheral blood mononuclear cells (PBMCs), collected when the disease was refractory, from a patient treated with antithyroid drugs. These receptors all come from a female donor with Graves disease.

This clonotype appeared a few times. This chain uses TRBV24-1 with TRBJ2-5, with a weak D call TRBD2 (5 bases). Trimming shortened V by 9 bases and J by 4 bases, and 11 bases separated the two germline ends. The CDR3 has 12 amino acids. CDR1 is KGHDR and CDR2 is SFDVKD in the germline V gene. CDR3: CATPGRGETQYF. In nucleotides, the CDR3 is TGTGCCACCCCAGGACGGGGAGAGACCCAGTACTTC.

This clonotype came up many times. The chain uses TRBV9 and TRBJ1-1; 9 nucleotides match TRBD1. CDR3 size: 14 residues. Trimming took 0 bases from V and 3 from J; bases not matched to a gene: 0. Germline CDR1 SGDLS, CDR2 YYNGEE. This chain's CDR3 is CASSVGTGDTEAFF. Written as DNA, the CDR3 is TGTGCCAGCAGCGTAGGGACAGGGGACACTGAAGCTTTCTTT.

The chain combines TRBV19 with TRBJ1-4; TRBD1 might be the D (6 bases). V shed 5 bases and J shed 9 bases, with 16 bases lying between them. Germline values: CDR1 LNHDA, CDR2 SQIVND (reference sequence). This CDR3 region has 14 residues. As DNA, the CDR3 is TGTGCCAGTAGTGCCGACAGGACAAGGCAAAAACTGTTTTTT. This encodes CASSADRTRQKLFF.

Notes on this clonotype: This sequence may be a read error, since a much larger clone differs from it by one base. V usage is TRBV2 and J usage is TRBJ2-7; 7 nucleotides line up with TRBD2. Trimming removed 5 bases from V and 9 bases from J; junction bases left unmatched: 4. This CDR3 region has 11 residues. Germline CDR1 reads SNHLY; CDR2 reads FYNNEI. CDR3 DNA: TGTGCCAGCAGTTTAGCGGGCGGGCAGTACTTC. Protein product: CASSLAGGQYF.

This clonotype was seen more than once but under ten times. In nucleotides, the CDR3 is TGCAGTGCTCGCCGGACTAGCGGGGCCCGCTACGAGCAGTACTTC. Amino acids: CSARRTSGARYEQYF. The J gene is TRBJ2-7, the V gene TRBV20-1; 12 bases align to TRBD2. This CDR3 has 15 amino acids. The ends lost 5 bases at V and 3 bases at J; junction bases unmatched: 8. Germline lookup yields CDR1 DFQATT and CDR2 SNEGSKA (reference sequence).

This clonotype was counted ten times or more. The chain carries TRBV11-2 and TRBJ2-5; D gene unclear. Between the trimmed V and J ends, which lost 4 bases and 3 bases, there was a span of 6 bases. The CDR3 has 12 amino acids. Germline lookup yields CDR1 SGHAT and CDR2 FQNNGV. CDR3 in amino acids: CASSSFEETQYF. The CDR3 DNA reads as TGTGCCAGCAGCTCGTTTGAAGAGACCCAGTACTTC.

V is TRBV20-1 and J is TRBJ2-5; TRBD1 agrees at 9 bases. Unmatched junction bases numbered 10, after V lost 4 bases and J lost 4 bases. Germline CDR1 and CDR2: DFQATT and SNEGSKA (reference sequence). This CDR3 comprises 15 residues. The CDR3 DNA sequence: TGCAGTGCTACACCCGGGACAGGGAGAGGAGAGACCCAGTACTTC. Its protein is CSATPGTGRGETQYF.

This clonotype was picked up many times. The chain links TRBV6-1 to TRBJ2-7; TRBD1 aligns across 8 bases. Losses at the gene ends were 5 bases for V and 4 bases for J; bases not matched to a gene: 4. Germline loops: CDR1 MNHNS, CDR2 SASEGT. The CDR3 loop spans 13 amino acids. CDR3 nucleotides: TGTGCCAGCAGTCGGACAGGGCAATACGAGCAGTACTTC. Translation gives CASSRTGQYEQYF.